This T cell receptor beta chain was found in a study of blood T cell repertoires in COVID-19. Whole-study context: Sites across the United States, Italy and Spain contributed samples from acute and convalescent COVID-19. The cDNA or gDNA used as material had been derived from T cells, B-cell-depleted T cells, or PBMCs.

Original handling: Scientists estimated how many nucleated cells there were by amplifying reference gene primers. The data were produced by immunoSEQ multiplex PCR, yet TCRdb's version contains in-frame clones alone and is incomplete. The DNA was the basis for D and trimming; V, J and clone size are from that table. The sample lists a few hundred thousand clones, about four fifths seen once, with 1.9% in the top ten. This clone was recorded a few times. The source is a man aged 25 to 40 who had recovered from COVID-19. The sequenced material came from peripheral blood.

The CDR3 nucleotides read TGTGCCAGTAGTATCGGTGCAGGTTCTGGAAACACCATATATTTT. It yields the protein CASSIGAGSGNTIYF. J is TRBJ1-3 and V is TRBV19; unclear D gene. The CDR3 has 15 residues. CDR1 and CDR2 (germline): LNHDA, SQIVND (reference sequence). V lost 3 bases and J 1 base, leaving 10 bases between the germline ends.